This T cell receptor beta chain is from a study of T cell responses to AZD1222 COVID-19 vaccine. Study results and limitations: Only 5 or 6 people who got AZD1222 tested seropositive at baseline. Unmutated variant regions are reportedly targeted by nearly half of spike-specific TCRs. Repertoires in all cases were sampled only once the peak T cell response had passed. Across the whole spike, CD4 TCRs peaked at regions 160-218 and 743-854.

The CDR3 is 15 amino acids. The V gene's germline CDR1 is SEHNR and CDR2 FQNEAQ (reference sequence). The V and J ends lost 4 bases and 6 bases, in that order; junction bases with no gene match: 8. Only a few counts were recorded for this clone. Antigen: not known. TCRdb's copy holds only in-frame clones and misses some; the assay was immunoSEQ multiplex PCR. This table holds about 120,000 clones, over 75% found once. This clonotype was sampled from an adult in good health. The gene calls are TRBV7-9 and TRBJ2-2; 7 bases align to TRBD2. The sequencing used peripheral blood, collected on day 0 of AZD1222 vaccination. This chain's CDR3 is CASSYSAGEAGELFF. The CDR3 DNA sequence: TGTGCCAGCAGCTACTCCGCGGGGGAGGCCGGGGAGCTGTTTTTT.